This T cell receptor beta chain stems from a study of a mutant IDH1 vaccine in newly diagnosed glioma. About the research overall: Vaccination was launched 4-6 weeks after radiotherapy alone, or with temozolomide cycles. Of treated patients, around 62% were men and about 38% women, averaging about 37 years. It was at week 35 that visit V12 occurred, and at week 47 that visit V13 did.

Only in-frame clones appear in the TCRdb table, and some are missing; sequencing was by immunoSEQ multiplex PCR. The profile shows tens of thousands of clones, around 87% of them singletons. Trimming removed 9 bases from V and 8 bases from J, with 19 bases in between. The germline V gene encodes CDR1 LNHDA and CDR2 SQIVND (reference sequence). The CDR3 runs 14 residues. Time point in this sample: week 47, end of study. Every single dose of the vaccine, 300 ug of mutant IDH1 20-mer peptide, came with topical imiquimod. As to this clone: Its antigen remains unknown.

The sequencing used PBMCs, collected from a glioma patient whose treatment included an IDH1 peptide vaccine. The chain is built from TRBV19 and TRBJ2-2, with D hard to call. The sequence was collected from a woman in her 30s with glioma. This CDR3 is CASQKQSKGGELFF. The DNA for the CDR3 is TGTGCCAGCCAAAAGCAAAGTAAGGGTGGGGAGCTGTTTTTT.